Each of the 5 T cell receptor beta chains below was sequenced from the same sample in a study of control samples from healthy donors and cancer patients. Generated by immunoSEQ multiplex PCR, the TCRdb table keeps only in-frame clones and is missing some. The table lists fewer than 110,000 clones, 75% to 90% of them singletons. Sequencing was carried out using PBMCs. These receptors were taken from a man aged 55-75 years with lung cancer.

Here the CDR3 reads CASSLAGIETQYF. CDR3 coding DNA: TGTGCCAGCTCACTAGCAGGAATAGAGACCCAGTACTTC. This sequence joins TRBV18 and TRBJ2-5; no reliable D call. The CDR3 contains 13 residues. The germline V gene has CDR1 KGHSH and CDR2 LQKENI. With 4 bases removed from V and 4 bases from J, the gap between germline ends came to 10 bases. The full variable domain, its missing parts supplied by reference TRBV18 and TRBJ2-5, is NAGVMQNPRHLVRRRGQEARLRCSPMKGHSHVYWYRQLPEEGLKFMVYLQKENIIDESGMPKERFSAEFPKEGPSILRIQQVVRGDSAAYFCASSLAGIETQYFGPGTRLLVL.

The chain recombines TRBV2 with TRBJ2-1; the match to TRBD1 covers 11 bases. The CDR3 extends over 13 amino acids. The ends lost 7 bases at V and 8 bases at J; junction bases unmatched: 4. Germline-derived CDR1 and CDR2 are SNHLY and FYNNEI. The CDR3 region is CASTRDRGDEQFF. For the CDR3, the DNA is TGTGCCAGCACCAGGGACAGGGGGGATGAGCAGTTCTTC.

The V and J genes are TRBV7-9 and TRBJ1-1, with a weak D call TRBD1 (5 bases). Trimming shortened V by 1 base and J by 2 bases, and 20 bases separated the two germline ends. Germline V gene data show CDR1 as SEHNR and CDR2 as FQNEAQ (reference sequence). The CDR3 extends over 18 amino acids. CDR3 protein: CASSLGLTADLENTEAFF. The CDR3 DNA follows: TGTGCCAGCAGCTTAGGTTTGACAGCCGACCTAGAAAACACTGAAGCTTTCTTT.

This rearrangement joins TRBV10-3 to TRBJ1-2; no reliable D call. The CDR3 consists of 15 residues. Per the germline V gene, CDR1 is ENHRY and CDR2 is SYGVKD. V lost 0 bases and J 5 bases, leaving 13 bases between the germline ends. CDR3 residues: CAISESVGSGYGYTF. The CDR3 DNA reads TGTGCCATCAGTGAGTCCGTTGGGTCAGGATATGGCTACACCTTC.

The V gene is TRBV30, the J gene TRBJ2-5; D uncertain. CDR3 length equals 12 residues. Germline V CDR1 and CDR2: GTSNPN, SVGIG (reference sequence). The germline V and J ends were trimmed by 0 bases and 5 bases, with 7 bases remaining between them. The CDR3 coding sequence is TGTGCCTGGAGTGTCTCGTCGGAGACCCAGTACTTC. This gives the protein CAWSVSSETQYF.